The 21 T cell receptor beta chains below were found in one sample sequenced in a study of T-cell reconstitution after alpha-beta-depleted transplantation in children. Construction of the TCRbeta library involved unique molecular identifiers. TCRdb re-analysed the PCR reads in MiXCR, keeping a single row per CDR3 protein. The repertoire holds about 540,000 distinct CDR3 sequences, with around 20% as singletons. The sample here was PBMCs from the stem cell graft donor, taken from the stem cell graft. These receptors were obtained from a human donor who donated a stem cell graft to a child with acute lymphoblastic leukemia.

The genes are TRBV7-9 and TRBJ1-2, with D maybe TRBD1 (6 bases). The CDR3 runs to 17 residues. CDR1 SEHNR and CDR2 FQNEAQ come from the germline V gene (reference sequence). V shed 1 base and J shed 4 bases, with 19 bases lying between them. CDR3 sequence reads: CASSLGLSRTAAYGYTF. The DNA of the CDR3 is TGTGCCAGCAGCTTAGGCCTCTCTCGGACAGCCGCCTATGGCTACACCTTC.

The genes are TRBV20-1 and TRBJ1-5; possible D gene TRBD1, 6 bases. CDR3 length: 13 residues. Per germline, CDR1 DFQATT and CDR2 SNEGSKA (reference sequence). V dropped 6 bases and J dropped 5 bases, with 14 bases sitting between them. Here the CDR3 DNA reads TGCAGTGCACACCGGGACATATATCAGCCCCAGCATTTT. It is translated as CSAHRDIYQPQHF.

The J gene is TRBJ2-7, the V gene TRBV11-2; no reliable D call. The V end lost 6 bases, the J end lost 1 base, and 19 bases lay between the germline ends. The germline V gene encodes CDR1 SGHAT and CDR2 FQNNGV. The CDR3 consists of 16 residues. The chain's CDR3 is CASRLSLQDPSYEQYF. The CDR3 DNA reads as TGTGCCAGCAGATTATCCCTCCAAGACCCTTCCTACGAGCAGTACTTC.

V usage is TRBV4-1 and J usage is TRBJ1-3; D is ambiguous. Germline V gene lookup returns CDR1 MGHRA and CDR2 YSYEKL. The CDR3 loop spans 13 amino acids. V was shortened by 4 bases and J by 4 bases, with 8 bases between the two germline ends. CDR3 in amino acids: CASSLILGNTIYF. CDR3 DNA: TGCGCCAGCAGCCTGATCCTCGGAAACACCATATATTTT.

This chain joins TRBV20-1 and TRBJ2-7; 7 nucleotides agree with TRBD2. CDR3 size: 14 residues. Germline V CDR1 and CDR2: DFQATT, SNEGSKA (reference sequence). V was clipped by 6 bases and J by 4 bases; unmatched bases: 12. The CDR3 sequence: CSANPPGEGYEQYF. CDR3 sequence (DNA): TGCAGTGCCAACCCTCCGGGGGAGGGATACGAGCAGTACTTC.

V is TRBV4-1 and J is TRBJ2-1; the D call may be TRBD1 or TRBD2 (5 bases each). The CDR3 runs to 16 residues. Per germline, CDR1 MGHRA and CDR2 YSYEKL. The V and J ends lost 4 bases and 0 bases respectively, with 13 bases between them. CDR3 amino acids: CASSRVGDLSYNEQFF. DNA for the CDR3: TGCGCCAGCAGCCGTGTCGGGGACCTCTCCTACAATGAGCAGTTCTTC.

This clonotype came up a few times. CDR3 DNA sequence: TGCGCCAGCAGCCAATTAATTGGTGGCTACACCTTC. This encodes CASSQLIGGYTF. The chain couples TRBV4-1 to TRBJ1-2; D is uncertain. V lost 2 bases to trimming and J lost 7 bases, with 8 bases between them. Germline CDR1 reads MGHRA; CDR2 reads YSYEKL. The length of the CDR3 is 12 residues.

This clonotype was seen more than once but under ten times. The V call is TRBV24-1, the J call TRBJ2-5; D remains unclear. The V gene lost 3 bases and the J gene lost 1 base, with 8 bases spanning the gap. Germline loops: CDR1 KGHDR, CDR2 SFDVKD. The CDR3 consists of 14 residues. The CDR3 nucleotides are TGTGCCACCAGTGATGACGGAGTCCAAGAGACCCAGTACTTC. It encodes CATSDDGVQETQYF.

This clonotype was observed a handful of times. This sequence joins TRBV5-1 and TRBJ2-7; D gene uncertain. The V gene lost 4 bases and the J gene lost 3 bases, with 20 bases spanning the gap. CDR1 is SGHRS, CDR2 YFSETQ, per germline. This CDR3 contains 16 residues. The CDR3 DNA is TGCGCCAGCAGCCAAGATAACGCAGTATCACGCTACGAGCAGTACTTC. Protein sequence: CASSQDNAVSRYEQYF.

The chain employs TRBV5-1 and TRBJ2-3; the D is unclear. The CDR3 totals 15 residues. Trimming took off 3 bases at V and 2 bases at J, with 13 bases between the two ends. The germline gives CDR1 SGHRS, CDR2 YFSETQ. The chain's CDR3 is CASSWTDRITDTQYF. The CDR3 DNA sequence: TGCGCCAGCAGCTGGACGGACCGCATCACAGATACGCAGTATTTT.

This clonotype was counted a few times. The chain joins TRBV18 to TRBJ1-2, with 10 nucleotides matching TRBD1. This CDR3 is built from 17 residues. CDR1 is KGHSH and CDR2 is LQKENI in the germline V gene. The V and J ends lost 1 base and 2 bases, in that order; junction bases with no gene match: 7. The CDR3 spells CASSPLRQGAGNYGYTF. DNA of the CDR3: TGTGCCAGCTCACCACTGAGACAGGGGGCCGGAAACTATGGCTACACCTTC.

This clonotype was seen just once. The DNA of the CDR3 is TGTGCCAGCAGCTTCCAGGGGAGGACTGAAGCTTTCTTT. It yields the protein CASSFQGRTEAFF. V usage is TRBV7-2 and J usage is TRBJ1-1, with a tentative D call TRBD1 (6 bases). The V end was cut by 3 bases, the J end by 5 bases, with 10 bases between. The CDR3 runs to 13 residues. Germline V lookup: CDR1 SGHTA, CDR2 FQGNSA.

The J gene is TRBJ2-1, the V gene TRBV12-3 or TRBV12-4, with 7 bases lining up with TRBD2. With V trimmed by 6 bases and J by 1 base, 9 bases remained unmatched. The CDR3 length is 16 residues. The CDR3 DNA reads TGTGCCAGCAGAGGGGAGGGAAAGGTTTCCTACAATGAGCAGTTCTTC. The encoded protein is CASRGEGKVSYNEQFF.

The chain links TRBV3-1 to TRBJ2-3; 8 bases align to TRBD2. The CDR3 loop spans 12 amino acids. Germline CDR1 is LGHDT and CDR2 is YNNKEL (reference sequence). The ends lost 1 base at V and 10 bases at J; junction bases unmatched: 1. This chain's CDR3 is CASSQAGLAQYF. The CDR3 DNA sequence: TGTGCCAGCAGCCAAGCGGGACTAGCGCAGTATTTT.

The chain recombines TRBV29-1 with TRBJ1-1; no firm D call. V was trimmed by 2 bases and J by 1 base, leaving 8 bases between them. CDR3 length: 13 residues. CDR1 and CDR2 (germline): SQVTM, ANQGSEA. CDR3 DNA sequence: TGCAGCGTTGAATTTGCGGGGAACACTGAAGCTTTCTTT. It is translated as CSVEFAGNTEAFF.

This clonotype occurred a few times. This chain joins TRBV3-1 and TRBJ2-7, with 9 bases aligning to TRBD2. Germline V gene sequence: CDR1 LGHDT, CDR2 YNNKEL (reference sequence). This CDR3 is built from 16 residues. V was clipped by 0 bases and J by 5 bases; unmatched bases: 8. The DNA for the CDR3 is TGTGCCAGCAGCCAAGATGTGGGACTAGCTAGGCACGAGCAGTACTTC. Its protein product is CASSQDVGLARHEQYF.

This clonotype was observed a handful of times. The chain couples TRBV5-1 to TRBJ1-5; no firm D call. This CDR3 contains 15 residues. Trimming removed 0 bases from V and 4 bases from J, with 11 bases in between. The V gene's germline CDR1 is SGHRS and CDR2 YFSETQ. Here the CDR3 DNA reads TGCGCCAGCAGCTTGGCCGGCAGCTTTAATCAGCCCCAGCATTTT. Protein: CASSLAGSFNQPQHF.

The chain uses TRBV10-3 and TRBJ1-5; D is unclear. In germline, CDR1 is ENHRY, CDR2 SYGVKD. V was pared by 0 bases and J by 9 bases, with 6 bases between. The CDR3 consists of 12 residues. CDR3 nucleotides: TGTGCCATCAGTGAGTCGAACGCGCCCCAGCATTTT. This codes for CAISESNAPQHF.

The chain joins TRBV7-6 to TRBJ2-7; 9 nucleotides align to TRBD2. J lost 0 bases, V lost 4 bases, and 4 bases had no gene match. The CDR3 is made up of 15 amino acids. Germline lookup yields CDR1 SGHVS and CDR2 FNYEAQ. CDR3 protein: CASSWGSGSSYEQYF. CDR3 DNA: TGTGCCAGCAGCTGGGGTAGCGGGAGCTCCTACGAGCAGTACTTC.

This clonotype has more than one count but fewer than ten. The chain is built from TRBV14 and TRBJ2-7; 10 positions agree with TRBD1. CDR3 length equals 16 residues. CDR1 is SGHDN, CDR2 FVKESK, per germline. V was clipped by 0 bases and J by 4 bases; unmatched bases: 6. Here the CDR3 reads CASSQDRQGANYEQYF. As DNA, the CDR3 is TGTGCCAGCAGCCAAGATCGACAGGGGGCGAATTACGAGCAGTACTTC.

This clonotype occurred a few times. V is TRBV6-1 and J is TRBJ1-2; a weak D match, TRBD1 (5 bases). The CDR3 runs to 15 residues. V was pared by 6 bases and J by 2 bases, with 16 bases between. From germline, CDR1 is MNHNS and CDR2 SASEGT. The CDR3 DNA reads TGTGCCAGCAGCGACCTGGGGCAGATAAACTATGGCTACACCTTC. It encodes CASSDLGQINYGYTF.